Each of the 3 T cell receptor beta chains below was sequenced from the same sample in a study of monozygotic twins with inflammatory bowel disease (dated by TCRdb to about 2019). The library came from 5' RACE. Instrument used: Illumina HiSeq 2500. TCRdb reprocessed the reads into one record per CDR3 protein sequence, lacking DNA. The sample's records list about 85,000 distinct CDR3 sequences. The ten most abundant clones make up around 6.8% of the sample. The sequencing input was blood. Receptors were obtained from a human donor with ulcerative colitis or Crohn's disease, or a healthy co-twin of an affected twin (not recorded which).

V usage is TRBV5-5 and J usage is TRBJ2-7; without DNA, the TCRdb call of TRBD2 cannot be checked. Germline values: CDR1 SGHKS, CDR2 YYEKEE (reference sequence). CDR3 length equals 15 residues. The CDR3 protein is CASSLTSGSTYEQYF.

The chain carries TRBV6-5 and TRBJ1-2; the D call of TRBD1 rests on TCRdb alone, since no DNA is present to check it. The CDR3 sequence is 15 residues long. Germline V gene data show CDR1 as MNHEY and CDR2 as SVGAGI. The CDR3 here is CASSYPGQGWYGYTF.

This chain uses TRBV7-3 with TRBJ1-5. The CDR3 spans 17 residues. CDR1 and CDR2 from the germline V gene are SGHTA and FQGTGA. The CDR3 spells CASSLTFRLYSNQPQHF.